This TCR beta chain was captured by sequencing in a study of blood T cell repertoires in COVID-19. In the original processing: Reference gene primer amplification gave nucleated cell count estimates. The data were produced by immunoSEQ multiplex PCR, yet TCRdb's version contains in-frame clones alone and is incomplete. The V and J calls and clone size were taken over from that table, and D and trimming were inferred from the DNA. The sample has roughly 220,000 clones, around four fifths seen once. Input material: peripheral blood. The receptor's source is a man aged 30-40 years with active or convalescent COVID-19.

The CDR3 loop reads CASSDLMGVRGELFF. CDR3 DNA: TGTGCCAGCAGCGATCTAATGGGAGTAAGGGGGGAGCTGTTTTTT. The chain carries TRBV9 and TRBJ2-2; possible D gene TRBD2, 5 bases. Trimming removed 3 bases at V and 8 bases at J, with 17 bases between. The CDR3 contains 15 residues. Looked up from germline, CDR1 is SGDLS and CDR2 is YYNGEE.